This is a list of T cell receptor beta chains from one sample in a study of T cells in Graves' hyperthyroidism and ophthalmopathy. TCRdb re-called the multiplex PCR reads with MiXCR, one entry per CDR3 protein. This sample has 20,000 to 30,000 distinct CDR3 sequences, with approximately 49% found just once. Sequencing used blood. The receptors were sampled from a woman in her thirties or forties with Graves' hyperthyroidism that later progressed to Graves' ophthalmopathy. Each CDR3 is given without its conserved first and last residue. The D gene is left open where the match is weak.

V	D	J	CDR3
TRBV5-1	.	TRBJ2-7	ARIRGGAGEQY
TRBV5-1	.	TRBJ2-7	ASRGGTGELY
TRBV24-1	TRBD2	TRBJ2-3	ATSWVAGGPDTQY
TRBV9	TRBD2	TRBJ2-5	ASSVEGRAKAETQY
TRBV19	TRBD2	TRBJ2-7	ASSIGSGSSYEQY
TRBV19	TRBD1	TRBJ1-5	ASSMDRGSNQPQH
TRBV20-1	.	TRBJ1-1	SARPPAGHANTEAF
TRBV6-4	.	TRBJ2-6	ASSLLQGSPGANVLT
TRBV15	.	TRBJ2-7	ATSRGETYEQY
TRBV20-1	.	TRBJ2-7	SARDRAQGVIGYEQY
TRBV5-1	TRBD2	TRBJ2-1	ASSVGTSGYNEQF
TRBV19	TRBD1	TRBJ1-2	ASRARTGVLDYGYT
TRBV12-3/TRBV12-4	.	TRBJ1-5	ASSLGSNQPQH
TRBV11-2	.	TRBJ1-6	ASSLGDSPLH
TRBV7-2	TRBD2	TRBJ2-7	ASSSLWGGIYEQY
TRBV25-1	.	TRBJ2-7	ASSEMDGAYEQY
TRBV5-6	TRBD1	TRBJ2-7	ASSSQGGTYEQY
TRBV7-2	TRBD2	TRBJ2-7	ASSITTSGSSSYEQY
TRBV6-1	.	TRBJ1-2	ASMYREVGYT
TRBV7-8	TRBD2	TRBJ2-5	ASSPGGASETQY
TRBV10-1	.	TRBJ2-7	ASSESDPSYEQY
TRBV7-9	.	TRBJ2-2	ASSVEGDTGELF
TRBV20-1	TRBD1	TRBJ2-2	SARTGSGGELF
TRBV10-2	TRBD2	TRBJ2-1	ASTPGRARNEQF
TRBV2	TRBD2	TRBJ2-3	ASKAGVLTDTQY
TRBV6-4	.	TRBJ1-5	ASSEGGKSSNQPQH
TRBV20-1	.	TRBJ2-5	SAVLGEPGKETQY
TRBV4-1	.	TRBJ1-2	ASRGPPGYT
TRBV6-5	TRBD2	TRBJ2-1	ASSYSTAGDYNEQF
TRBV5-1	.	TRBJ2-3	ASRYSGTTDTQY
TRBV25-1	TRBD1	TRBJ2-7	ASSEKPGQGWSSYEQY
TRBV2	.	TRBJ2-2	ASRGQRGNTGELF
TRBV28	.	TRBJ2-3	ASGSLASGDTQY
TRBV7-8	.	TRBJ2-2	ASSLRAGVAGELF
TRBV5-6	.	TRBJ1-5	ASSLIGQGSIQPQH
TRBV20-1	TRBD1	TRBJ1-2	SAGTDRLSHGYT
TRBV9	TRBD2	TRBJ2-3	ASSVGVAGGKDTQY
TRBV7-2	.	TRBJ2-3	ASSFTRTGTDTQY
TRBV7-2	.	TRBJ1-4	ASSPRTATNEKLF
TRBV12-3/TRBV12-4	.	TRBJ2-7	ASSFGHEQY
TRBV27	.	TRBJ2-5	ASSCQGETQY
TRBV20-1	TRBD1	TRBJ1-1	GARAGTGNTEAF
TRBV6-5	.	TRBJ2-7	ASSYKLVSGNPYEQY
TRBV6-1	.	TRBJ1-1	ASRLGWGTEAF
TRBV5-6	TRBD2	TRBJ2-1	ASSLGLAGAGEQF
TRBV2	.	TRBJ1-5	ASSVGGGQPQH